Shown below are 13 T cell receptor beta chains from a single sample sequenced in a study of cytomegalovirus exposure and HLA in healthy donors. The assay was immunoSEQ multiplex PCR, and TCRdb's table has in-frame clones only and misses some. In the table there are 140,000 or so clones, approximately 88% of which are singletons. The sample was PBMCs. Receptors originate from a man aged 18 to 29 in good health and CMV-seropositive.

The chain uses TRBV10-2 and TRBJ2-5; 7 bases are a match to TRBD2. The germline gives CDR1 WSHSY, CDR2 SAAADI. V was pared by 1 base and J by 2 bases, with 10 bases of the junction left unmatched. The CDR3 loop spans 17 amino acids. CDR3 residues: CASSEWASGGNQETQYF. DNA of the CDR3: TGCGCCAGCAGTGAGTGGGCTAGCGGAGGGAATCAAGAGACCCAGTACTTC.

This chain links TRBV13 with TRBJ2-3, with 8 bases matching TRBD2. J lost 2 bases, V lost 1 base, and 2 bases had no gene match. The CDR3 covers 15 residues. Looked up from germline, CDR1 is PRHDT and CDR2 is FYEKMQ (reference sequence). DNA of the CDR3: TGTGCCAGCAGCTTAGCGGGGGGGGACACAGATACGCAGTATTTT. Its protein product is CASSLAGGDTDTQYF.

This chain joins TRBV2 and TRBJ1-2; possible D gene TRBD1, 5 bases. The V end was cut by 6 bases, the J end by 4 bases, with 9 bases between. This CDR3 comprises 12 residues. Germline V CDR1 and CDR2: SNHLY, FYNNEI. CDR3 amino acids: CASREDIYGYTF. The CDR3 coding sequence is TGTGCCAGCAGAGAGGACATCTATGGCTACACCTTC. The full variable domain, rest sourced from reference TRBV2 and TRBJ1-2, is EPEVTQTPSHQVTQMGQEVILRCVPISNHLYFYWYRQILGQKVEFLVSFYNNEISEKSEIFDDQFSVERPDGSNFTLKIRSTKLEDSAMYFCASREDIYGYTFGSGTRLTVV.

This chain connects TRBV19 to TRBJ1-2; D gene unclear. The CDR3 is 16 amino acids. The germline V gene has CDR1 LNHDA and CDR2 SQIVND (reference sequence). The V and J ends lost 5 bases and 4 bases respectively, with 20 bases between them. In DNA form, the CDR3 reads TGTGCCAGTAGTTGGGAGGGTTCAGATGCCGGCTATGGCTACACCTTC. Protein product: CASSWEGSDAGYGYTF.

The rearrangement links TRBV6-6 to TRBJ1-5, with D tentatively TRBD1 (5 bases). The CDR3 extends over 12 amino acids. Germline V gives CDR1 MNHNY, CDR2 SVGAGI (reference sequence). CDR3: CVGGERNQPQHF. The CDR3 bases are TGTGTGGGGGGTGAGCGCAATCAGCCCCAGCATTTT.

This clone was picked up one time. J is TRBJ2-2 and V is TRBV7-9, with 11 bases matching TRBD1. Germline assignment: CDR1 SEHNR and CDR2 FQNEAQ (reference sequence). This CDR3 contains 15 residues. Losses at the gene ends were 6 bases for V and 7 bases for J; bases not matched to a gene: 7. CDR3 in DNA: TGTGCCAGCAGTCCGGACAGGGGGCATAGCGGGGAGCTGTTTTTT. This translates into CASSPDRGHSGELFF.

The rearrangement joins TRBV28 to TRBJ1-5; D call uncertain. Germline assignment: CDR1 MDHEN and CDR2 SYDVKM. The CDR3 covers 16 residues. Trimming shortened V by 3 bases and J by 6 bases, and 18 bases separated the two germline ends. CDR3 sequence reads: CASSLFKVLGSQPQHF. The CDR3 DNA reads TGTGCCAGCAGTTTGTTCAAGGTATTAGGGAGTCAGCCCCAGCATTTT. Full variable domain (remainder filled in from reference TRBV28 and TRBJ1-5): DVKVTQSSRYLVKRTGEKVFLECVQDMDHENMFWYRQDPGLGLRLIYFSYDVKMKEKGDIPEGYSVSREKKERFSLILESASTNQTSMYLCASSLFKVLGSQPQHFGDGTRLSIL.

The J gene is TRBJ1-1, the V gene TRBV30; 8 bases match TRBD1. Germline assignment: CDR1 GTSNPN and CDR2 SVGIG (reference sequence). With 4 bases clipped from V and 5 bases from J, the junction kept 6 bases outside the gene matches. The length of the CDR3 is 13 residues. Here the CDR3 reads CAWKRQGMTEAFF. CDR3 bases: TGTGCCTGGAAACGACAGGGGATGACTGAAGCTTTCTTT.

This chain uses TRBV27 with TRBJ2-4; 7 nucleotides line up with TRBD1. The V gene's germline CDR1 is MNHEY and CDR2 SMNVEV (reference sequence). There are 15 residues in the CDR3. Trimming took 8 bases from V and 2 from J; bases not matched to a gene: 9. The CDR3 DNA sequence: TGTGCCAGCGGTACAGGGGTTGGAACCAAAAACATTCAGTACTTC. Translation: CASGTGVGTKNIQYF.

This chain joins TRBV4-1 and TRBJ1-2; no definite D call. The CDR3 consists of 16 residues. CDR1 and CDR2 (germline): MGHRA, YSYEKL. V lost 0 bases to trimming and J lost 4 bases, with 15 bases between them. The CDR3 reads CASSQDGMGLSYGYTF. The DNA for the CDR3 is TGCGCCAGCAGCCAAGACGGTATGGGCCTTAGCTATGGCTACACCTTC.

The V call is TRBV9, the J call TRBJ2-1; 11 positions agree with TRBD2. The CDR3 covers 16 residues. CDR1 and CDR2 from the germline V gene are SGDLS and YYNGEE. The V gene end was trimmed by 4 bases and the J gene end by 9 bases; junction bases not matched to a gene: 12. CDR3 coding DNA: TGTGCCAGCAGCACCCGGGGTAGCGGGGGGGCAACTGAGCAGTTCTTC. Protein product: CASSTRGSGGATEQFF. Full variable domain (remainder filled in from reference TRBV9 and TRBJ2-1): DSGVTQTPKHLITATGQRVTLRCSPRSGDLSVYWYQQSLDQGLQFLIQYYNGEERAKGNILERFSAQQFPDLHSELNLSSLELGDSALYFCASSTRGSGGATEQFFGPGTRLTVL.

This chain joins TRBV7-9 and TRBJ1-4; D not certain. The CDR3 runs 16 residues. The germline gives CDR1 SEHNR, CDR2 FQNEAQ (reference sequence). The V and J ends lost 0 bases and 5 bases respectively, with 13 bases between them. The CDR3 loop is CASSLAFQVINEKLFF. CDR3 bases: TGTGCCAGCAGCTTAGCGTTCCAGGTGATAAATGAAAAACTGTTTTTT.

The chain is built from TRBV2 and TRBJ1-1; D call uncertain. CDR3 size: 13 residues. Germline CDR1 is SNHLY and CDR2 is FYNNEI. V was shortened by 6 bases and J by 0 bases, with 8 bases between the two germline ends. In DNA, the CDR3 is TGTGCCAGCAGCGATTACATGAACACTGAAGCTTTCTTT. Protein product: CASSDYMNTEAFF.